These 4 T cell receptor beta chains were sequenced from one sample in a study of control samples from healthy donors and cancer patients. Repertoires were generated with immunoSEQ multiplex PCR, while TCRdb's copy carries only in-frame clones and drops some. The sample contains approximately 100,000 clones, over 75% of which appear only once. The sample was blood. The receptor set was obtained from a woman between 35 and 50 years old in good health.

CDR3 coding DNA: TGTGCCAGCAGTGAAGGAGGGCATTTCGGTGAAGCTTTCTTT. Translation gives CASSEGGHFGEAFF. The rearrangement uses TRBV6-1 and TRBJ1-1; no reliable D call. V lost 1 base and J lost 7, with 13 bases in between. The CDR3 is 14 residues long. Germline V gene sequence: CDR1 MNHNS, CDR2 SASEGT.

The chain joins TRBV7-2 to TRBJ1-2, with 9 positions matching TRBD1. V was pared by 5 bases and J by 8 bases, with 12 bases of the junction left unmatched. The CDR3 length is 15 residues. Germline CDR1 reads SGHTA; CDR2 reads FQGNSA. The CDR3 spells CASSRGGQGIEGYTF. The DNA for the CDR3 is TGTGCCAGCAGCCGGGGGGGACAGGGTATCGAGGGCTACACCTTC.

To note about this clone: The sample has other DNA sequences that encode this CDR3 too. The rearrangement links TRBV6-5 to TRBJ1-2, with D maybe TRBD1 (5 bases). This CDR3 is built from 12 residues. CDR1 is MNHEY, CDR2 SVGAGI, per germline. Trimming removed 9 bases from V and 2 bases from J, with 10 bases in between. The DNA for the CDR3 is TGTGCCAGTAGCCACAGGAACTATGGCTACACCTTC. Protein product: CASSHRNYGYTF.

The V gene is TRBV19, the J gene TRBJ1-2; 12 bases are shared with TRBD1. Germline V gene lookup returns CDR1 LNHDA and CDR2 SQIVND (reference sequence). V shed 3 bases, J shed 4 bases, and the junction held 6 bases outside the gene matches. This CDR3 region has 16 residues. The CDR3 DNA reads TGTGCCAGTAGTATGGGGACAGGGGGCTGGAGCTATGGCTACACCTTC. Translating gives CASSMGTGGWSYGYTF. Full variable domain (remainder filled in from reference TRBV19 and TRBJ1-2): DGGITQSPKYLFRKEGQNVTLSCEQNLNHDAMYWYRQDPGQGLRLIYYSQIVNDFQKGDIAEGYSVSREKKESFPLTVTSAQKNPTAFYLCASSMGTGGWSYGYTFGSGTRLTVV.